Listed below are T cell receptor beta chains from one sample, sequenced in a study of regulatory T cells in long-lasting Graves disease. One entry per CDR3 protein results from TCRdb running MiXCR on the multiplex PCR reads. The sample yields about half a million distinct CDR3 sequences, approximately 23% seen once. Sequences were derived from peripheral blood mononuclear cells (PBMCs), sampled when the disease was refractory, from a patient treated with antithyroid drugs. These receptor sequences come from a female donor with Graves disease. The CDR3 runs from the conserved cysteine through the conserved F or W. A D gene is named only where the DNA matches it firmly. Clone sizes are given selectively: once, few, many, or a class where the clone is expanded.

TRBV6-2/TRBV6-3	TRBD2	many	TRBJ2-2	TGTGCCAGCAGTTACGGCGCGGGGGCGAACACCGGGGAGCTGTTTTTT	CASSYGAGANTGELFF
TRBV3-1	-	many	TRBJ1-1	TGTGCCAGCTGTTTTGGAAGGGACACTGAAGCTTTCTTT	CASCFGRDTEAFF
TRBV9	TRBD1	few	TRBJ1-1	TGTGCCAGCAGCACCCTACAGGGGGTGAACACTGAAGCTTTCTTT	CASSTLQGVNTEAFF
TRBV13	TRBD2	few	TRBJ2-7	TGTGCCAGCACCCGAGCGGGAGGCGAGTGGGAGCAGTACTTC	CASTRAGGEWEQYF
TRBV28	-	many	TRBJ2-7	TGTGCCAGCAGTCCCCTCCGGGAGAACAACTACGAGCAGTACTTC	CASSPLRENNYEQYF
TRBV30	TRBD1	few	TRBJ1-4	TGTGCCTGGAGTGAGGACAGGGGGCGTGAAAAACTGTTTTTT	CAWSEDRGREKLFF
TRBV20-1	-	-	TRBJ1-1	TGCAGTGCGCAGGTAGGGGGGCTGAACACTGAAGCTTTCTTT	CSAQVGGLNTEAFF
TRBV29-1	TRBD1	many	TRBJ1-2	TGCAGCGTCATACAGGGGTATGGCTACACCTTC	CSVIQGYGYTF
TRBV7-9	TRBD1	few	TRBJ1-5	TGTGCCAGCAGCCCGACAGGGGGAGAGGGGCAGCCCCAGCATTTT	CASSPTGGEGQPQHF
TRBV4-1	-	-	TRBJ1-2	TGCGCCAGCAGCCAAGATGGGGGCGACAGCTATGGCTACACCTTC	CASSQDGGDSYGYTF
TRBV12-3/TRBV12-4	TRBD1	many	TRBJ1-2	TGTGCCAGCAGTCGACAGGGGGCGCCTAACTATGGCTACACCTTC	CASSRQGAPNYGYTF
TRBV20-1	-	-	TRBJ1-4	TGCAGTGCTAGGGCAGCCACAACTAATGAAAAACTGTTTTTT	CSARAATTNEKLFF
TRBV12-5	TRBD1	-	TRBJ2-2	TGTGCTAGTGCTACAGGGGGTCTGAACACCGGGGAGCTGTTTTTT	CASATGGLNTGELFF
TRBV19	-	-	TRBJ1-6	TGTGCCAGTAGTATTGGGCAGAGCTCCTATAATTCACCCCTCCACTTT	CASSIGQSSYNSPLHF
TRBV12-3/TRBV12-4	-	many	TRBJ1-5	TGTGCCAGCAGTTTTCATGGCAGCGATCAGCCCCAGCATTTT	CASSFHGSDQPQHF
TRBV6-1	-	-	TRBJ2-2	TGTGCCAGCAGTTACCCCCCCGAGGGAAACACCGGGGAGCTGTTTTTT	CASSYPPEGNTGELFF
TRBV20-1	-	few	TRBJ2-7	TGCAGTGCTAGAGATCAGGTGGGGGGGCTCTACGAGCAGTACTTC	CSARDQVGGLYEQYF
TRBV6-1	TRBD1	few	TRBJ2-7	TGTGCCAGCAGGTTGGGACAGAACTCCTACGAGCAGTACTTC	CASRLGQNSYEQYF
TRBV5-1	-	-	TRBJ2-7	TGCGCCAGCAGCTTGGTTGGAGTGACCTACGAGCAGTACTTC	CASSLVGVTYEQYF
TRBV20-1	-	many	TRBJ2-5	TGCAGTGCTCCCCCCGGGCCCGAGCGGGAGACCCAGTACTTC	CSAPPGPERETQYF
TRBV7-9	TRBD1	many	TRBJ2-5	TGTGCCAGCAGCCGACGACAGGGGTTTGGGGAGACCCAGTACTTC	CASSRRQGFGETQYF
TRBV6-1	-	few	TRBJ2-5	TGTGCCAGCAGGCGGGACACGGCCCAAGAGACCCAGTACTTC	CASRRDTAQETQYF
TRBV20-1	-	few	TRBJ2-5	TGCAGTGCTCGCGGACAGTTCCAAGAGACCCAGTACTTC	CSARGQFQETQYF
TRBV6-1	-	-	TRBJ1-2	TGTGCCAGCAGTCGCCTAGACAGTCACTATGGCTACACCTTC	CASSRLDSHYGYTF
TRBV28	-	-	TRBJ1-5	TGTGCCAGCAGTTCGCTTGAGGGGGGATTCAATCAGCCCCAGCATTTT	CASSSLEGGFNQPQHF
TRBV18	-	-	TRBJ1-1	TGTGCCTCCCACGTAGATCGGAACACTGAAGCTTTCTTT	CASHVDRNTEAFF
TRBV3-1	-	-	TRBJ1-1	TGTGCCAGCAGCCAGAAGGGAGGGACTGAAGCTTTCTTT	CASSQKGGTEAFF
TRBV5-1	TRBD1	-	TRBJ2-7	TGCGCCAGCAGCTCCTCTTTCACTGACAGGGCCGAGCAGTACTTC	CASSSSFTDRAEQYF
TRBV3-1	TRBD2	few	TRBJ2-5	TGTGCCAGCAGCCCTAGGACGGCCGGGGAGGGCGAGACCCAGTACTTC	CASSPRTAGEGETQYF
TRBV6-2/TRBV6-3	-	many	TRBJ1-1	TGTGCCAGCAGTCCCGAGGGCACGGGGGGCACTGAAGCTTTCTTT	CASSPEGTGGTEAFF
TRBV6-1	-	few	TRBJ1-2	TGTGCCAGCTCCAACCCAAATAACTATGGCTACACCTTC	CASSNPNNYGYTF
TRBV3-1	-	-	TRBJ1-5	TGTGCCAGCAGCCAAGAAGTCGGGCAGGGATATCAGCCCCAGCATTTT	CASSQEVGQGYQPQHF
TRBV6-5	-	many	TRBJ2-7	TGTGCCAGCAGCTACCCATTGGCATCAGTGCTAAGTTACCAGTACTTC	CASSYPLASVLSYQYF
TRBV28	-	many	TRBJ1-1	TGTGCCAGCAGTTTTGGGTATGCGGACACTGAAGCTTTCTTT	CASSFGYADTEAFF
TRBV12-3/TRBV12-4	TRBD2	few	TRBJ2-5	TGTGCCAGCAGTAGTGCGGGGGGACAAGAGACCCAGTACTTC	CASSSAGGQETQYF
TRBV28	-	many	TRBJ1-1	TGTGCCAGCAGAAAGACAGGAAAGCACACTGAAGCTTTCTTT	CASRKTGKHTEAFF
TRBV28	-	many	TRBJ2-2	TGTGCCAGCCAAACCCCTTCGAACACCGGGGAGCTGTTTTTT	CASQTPSNTGELFF
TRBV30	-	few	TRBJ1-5	TGTGCCTGGAATTTGGGCAGCAATCAGCCCCAGCATTTT	CAWNLGSNQPQHF
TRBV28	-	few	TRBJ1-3	TGTGCCAGCTATGGGGCGCCTGGAAACACCATATATTTT	CASYGAPGNTIYF
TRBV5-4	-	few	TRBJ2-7	TGTGCCAGCAGCTTCTCGGGCAAGAACGGCGAGCAGTACTTC	CASSFSGKNGEQYF
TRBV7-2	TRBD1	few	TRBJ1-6	TGTGCCAGCAGCCGGGACAGGGAATCCTATAATTCACCCCTCCACTTT	CASSRDRESYNSPLHF
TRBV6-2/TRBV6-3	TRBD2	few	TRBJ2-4	TGTGCCAGCAGTTATTCTAAGGGACTAGCGGATTTCATTGACATTCAGTACTTC	CASSYSKGLADFIDIQYF
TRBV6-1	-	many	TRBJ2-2	TGTGCCAGCAGTCCAACCTCCCCGTTCGCGAACACCGGGGAGCTGTTTTTT	CASSPTSPFANTGELFF
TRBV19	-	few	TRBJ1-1	TGTGCCAGTAGTATAGGGGGGTCGGGGGGCACTGAAGCTTTCTTT	CASSIGGSGGTEAFF
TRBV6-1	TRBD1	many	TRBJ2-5	TGTGCCAGCAGCCCGAGGACGACAGGGTGGGAGACCCAGTACTTC	CASSPRTTGWETQYF